Following are 8 T cell receptor beta chains from one sample sequenced in a study of cytomegalovirus exposure and HLA in healthy donors. Researchers ran the PCR with 60 Vbeta and 13 Jbeta primers. This table comes from immunoSEQ multiplex PCR, and its TCRdb copy is limited to in-frame clones, with some not included. The sample has 90,000 to 100,000 clones; just under 70% are singletons. The specimen sequenced was PBMCs. The origin of the receptors is a man aged 45-65 years in good health and CMV-seronegative.

This chain uses TRBV25-1 with TRBJ1-5; 7 nucleotides agree with TRBD1. The V segment lost 2 bases and the J segment 7 bases; nucleotides outside the gene matches: 2. This CDR3 is built from 13 residues. Germline V CDR1 and CDR2: MGHDK, SYGVNS. This CDR3 is CASSEPGGQPQHF. For the CDR3, the DNA is TGTGCCAGCAGTGAACCAGGGGGACAGCCCCAGCATTTT.

The rearrangement links TRBV2 to TRBJ1-2, with 8 nucleotides matching TRBD1. Germline-derived CDR1 and CDR2 are SNHLY and FYNNEI. The junction had 6 bases not matched to a gene; V was cut back by 4 bases and J by 8 bases. The CDR3 has 13 residues. The DNA for the CDR3 is TGTGCCAGCAGTGGACAGGGGTCCTTCGGCTACACCTTC. It encodes CASSGQGSFGYTF.

CDR3 protein: CASSSRQGAEKLFF. The CDR3 DNA reads as TGTGCCAGCAGCTCACGACAGGGGGCTGAAAAACTGTTTTTT. V is TRBV5-4 and J is TRBJ1-4; 10 bases fit TRBD1. The CDR3 loop spans 14 amino acids. Germline trimming cut 3 bases from V and 7 bases from J; bases unmatched to any gene: 3. Germline V gene sequence: CDR1 SGHNT, CDR2 YYREEE (reference sequence).

The chain employs TRBV5-6 and TRBJ1-5; 8 bases are a match to TRBD1. There are 18 residues in the CDR3. Germline-derived CDR1 and CDR2 are SGHDT and YYEEEE. With 1 base clipped from V and 4 bases from J, the junction kept 13 bases outside the gene matches. CDR3 sequence: CASSLWGVRTGKNQPQHF. The CDR3 DNA follows: TGTGCCAGCAGCTTGTGGGGGGTCAGGACAGGGAAGAATCAGCCCCAGCATTTT.

This chain joins TRBV19 and TRBJ1-1; D possibly corresponds to TRBD1 (6 bases). This CDR3 is 16 amino acids long. Germline values: CDR1 LNHDA, CDR2 SQIVND (reference sequence). The V end was cut by 1 base, the J end by 1 base, with 13 bases between. The CDR3 spells CASSIGRRTANTEAFF. The CDR3 DNA follows: TGTGCCAGTAGTATAGGGAGAAGGACAGCGAACACTGAAGCTTTCTTT.

The chain uses TRBV7-2 and TRBJ2-5; 7 bases line up with TRBD1. J gave up 2 bases and V 2 bases, and 5 bases lay outside the gene matches. CDR1 SGHTA and CDR2 FQGNSA come from the germline V gene. The CDR3 sequence is 15 residues long. The CDR3 DNA follows: TGTGCCAGCAGCTTAAATGAGGGACAGCAAGAGACCCAGTACTTC. Protein product: CASSLNEGQQETQYF.

This clone was observed a single time. The V gene is TRBV5-4, the J gene TRBJ2-3, with 8 bases fitting TRBD2. CDR3 length: 15 residues. The trim removed 0 bases at V and 7 bases at J, leaving 7 bases unmatched. CDR1 is SGHNT, CDR2 YYREEE, per germline (reference sequence). The CDR3 region is CASSLGGAGDYTQYF. In DNA form, the CDR3 reads TGTGCCAGCAGCTTGGGCGGAGCGGGGGATTATACGCAGTATTTT.

The J gene is TRBJ1-5, the V gene TRBV2; D may be TRBD1 (5 bases). CDR1 is SNHLY and CDR2 is FYNNEI in the germline V gene. V lost 6 bases to trimming and J lost 1 base, with 13 bases between them. CDR3 length equals 15 residues. CDR3 in DNA: TGTGCCAGCAGCTGGGACGGGGGGAGCAATCAGCCCCAGCATTTT. Translating gives CASSWDGGSNQPQHF.